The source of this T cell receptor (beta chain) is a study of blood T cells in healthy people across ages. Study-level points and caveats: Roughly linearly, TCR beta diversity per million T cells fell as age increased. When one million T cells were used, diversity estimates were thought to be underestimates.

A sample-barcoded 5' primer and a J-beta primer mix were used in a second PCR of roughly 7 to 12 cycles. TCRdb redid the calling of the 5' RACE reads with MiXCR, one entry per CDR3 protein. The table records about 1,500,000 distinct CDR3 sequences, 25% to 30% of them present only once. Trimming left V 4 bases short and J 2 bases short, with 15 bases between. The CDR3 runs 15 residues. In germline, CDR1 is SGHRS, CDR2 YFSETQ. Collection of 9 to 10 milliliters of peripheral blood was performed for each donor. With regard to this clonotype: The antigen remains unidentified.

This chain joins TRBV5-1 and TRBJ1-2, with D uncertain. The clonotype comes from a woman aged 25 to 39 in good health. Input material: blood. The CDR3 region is CASSPVGGTNYGYTF. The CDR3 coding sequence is TGCGCCAGCAGCCCCGTGGGAGGCACGAACTATGGCTACACCTTC. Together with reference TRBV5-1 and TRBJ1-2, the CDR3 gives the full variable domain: KAGVTQTPRYLIKTRGQQVTLSCSPISGHRSVSWYQQTPGQGLQFLFEYFSETQRNKGNFPGRFSGRQFSNSRSEMNVSTLELGDSALYLCASSPVGGTNYGYTFGSGTRLTVV.